A selection of T cell receptor beta chains follows, all from one sample in a study of glioma-infiltrating T cells. TCRdb redid the calling of the multiplex PCR reads with MiXCR, one entry per CDR3 protein. The data show more than 9,000 distinct CDR3 sequences, around a quarter seen once. Sample: glioma tissue, nonneoplastic brain tissue, or PBMCs (not recorded which). These receptors came from a human donor with low-grade glioma or glioblastoma, undergoing nonglioma brain surgery, or in good health (not recorded which). Each CDR3 is given with its conserved first and last residue. The order of the fields is CDR3 protein, CDR3 DNA, D gene, J gene, clone size, CDR3 length, V gene. The D gene is left open where the match is weak. Some rows have no size entry. The others give once, few or many, or a class for an expanded clone.

CASRLDTQETQYF TGTGCCAGCAGACTAGACACCCAAGAGACCCAGTACTTC - TRBJ2-5 - 13 TRBV7-9
CASSLGGSEQFF TGTGCCAGCAGCTTAGGGGGGTCTGAGCAGTTCTTC - TRBJ2-1 many 12 TRBV7-3
CSVTVGDYGYTF TGCAGCGTTACCGTGGGGGACTATGGCTACACCTTC - TRBJ1-2 few 12 TRBV29-1
CASRERASGNEQFF TGTGCCAGCAGGGAACGGGCTAGCGGAAATGAGCAGTTCTTC TRBD2 TRBJ2-1 - 14 TRBV2
CASSQGGEGQPQHF TGTGCCAGCAGCCAAGGGGGAGAAGGTCAGCCCCAGCATTTT - TRBJ1-5 - 14 TRBV7-9
CASSFAPGPRNTIYF TGTGCCAGCAGTTTTGCCCCGGGGCCGAGAAACACCATATATTTT - TRBJ1-3 many 15 TRBV6-1
CASSKTGGDYNEQFF TGTGCCAGCAGTAAGACAGGGGGCGACTACAATGAGCAGTTCTTC TRBD1 TRBJ2-1 many 15 TRBV6-1
CASSKTSGKEETQYF TGTGCCAGCAGCAAGACTAGCGGGAAGGAAGAGACCCAGTACTTC TRBD2 TRBJ2-5 many 15 TRBV6-1
CASSFLAEQYF TGTGCCAGCAGCTTCCTAGCCGAGCAGTACTTC - TRBJ2-7 - 11 TRBV11-2
CASSERLAGARNEQFF TGTGCCAGCAGTGAAAGACTAGCGGGAGCTCGGAATGAGCAGTTCTTC TRBD2 TRBJ2-1 - 16 TRBV6-1
CSASGTFSATSGDEQYF TGCAGTGCTTCAGGGACCTTCAGCGCCACGAGCGGGGACGAGCAGTACTTC TRBD2 TRBJ2-7 many 17 TRBV20-1
CASSHPQPGPRDTQYF TGCGCCAGCAGCCACCCCCAGCCCGGTCCAAGAGATACGCAGTATTTT - TRBJ2-3 few 16 TRBV4-1
CASREANSPLHF TGTGCCAGCAGGGAGGCGAATTCACCCCTCCACTTT - TRBJ1-6 medium-sized 12 TRBV2
CAASDWKGLVGSNEQFF TGTGCCGCCAGTGATTGGAAGGGACTAGTAGGTAGCAATGAGCAGTTCTTC TRBD2 TRBJ2-1 few 17 TRBV24-1
CATSEGSGANVLTF TGTGCCACCAGTGAAGGGTCGGGGGCCAACGTCCTGACTTTC - TRBJ2-6 - 14 TRBV24-1
CAWGEFIHEQYF TGTGCCTGGGGAGAGTTTATCCACGAGCAGTACTTC - TRBJ2-7 - 12 TRBV30
CASRYNTGELFF TGTGCCAGCAGGTACAACACCGGGGAGCTGTTTTTT - TRBJ2-2 once 12 TRBV7-2
CASTSHSLTHNYGYTF TGTGCCAGCACCTCCCATAGCTTGACGCATAACTATGGCTACACCTTC - TRBJ1-2 many 16 TRBV28
CSVEGQGTDTQYF TGCAGCGTGGAAGGACAGGGCACAGATACGCAGTATTTT TRBD1 TRBJ2-3 - 13 TRBV29-1
CASREKENYGYTF TGTGCCAGCAGGGAGAAGGAAAACTATGGCTACACCTTC - TRBJ1-2 - 13 TRBV12-3/TRBV12-4
CASSVDVQRAEQFF TGTGCCAGCAGCGTAGATGTGCAGCGAGCTGAGCAGTTCTTC - TRBJ2-1 - 14 TRBV9
CAISVGASGSYEQYF TGTGCCATCAGTGTGGGGGCTAGCGGGAGTTACGAGCAGTACTTC TRBD2 TRBJ2-7 few 15 TRBV10-3
CAVSEEADTQYF TGTGCCGTCAGTGAGGAGGCGGATACGCAGTATTTT - TRBJ2-3 - 12 TRBV10-3
CASSRIGTSGRPPYNEQFF TGTGCCAGTAGTCGAATCGGGACTAGCGGGAGGCCACCCTACAATGAGCAGTTCTTC TRBD2 TRBJ2-1 - 19 TRBV19
CASSLGLADTYEQYF TGTGCCAGCAGCCTCGGACTAGCGGACACCTACGAGCAGTACTTC TRBD2 TRBJ2-7 many 15 TRBV3-1
CATRTRDEQFF TGTGCCACCCGAACTAGGGATGAGCAGTTCTTC - TRBJ2-1 medium-sized 11 TRBV6-1
CAGRGVRNTEAFF TGTGCCGGGAGGGGAGTCAGGAACACTGAAGCTTTCTTT - TRBJ1-1 few 13 TRBV2
CAWSIPYEQYF TGTGCCTGGAGTATCCCCTACGAGCAGTACTTC - TRBJ2-7 - 11 TRBV30
CSAKGPNTDTQYF TGCAGTGCTAAGGGGCCGAACACAGATACGCAGTATTTT - TRBJ2-3 medium-sized 13 TRBV20-1
CASSQGATQETQYF TGTGCCAGCTCCCAAGGGGCCACTCAAGAGACCCAGTACTTC - TRBJ2-5 - 14 TRBV27
CASVKTSGIVRNTQYF TGTGCCAGCGTTAAAACTAGCGGGATTGTCCGAAATACGCAGTATTTT TRBD2 TRBJ2-3 many 16 TRBV28
CASNPSGGGYEQYF TGTGCCAGCAACCCTAGCGGAGGGGGGTACGAGCAGTACTTC - TRBJ2-7 many 14 TRBV27
CSASQLAGGSHDGELFF TGCAGTGCTAGTCAGCTAGCGGGAGGTTCGCATGACGGGGAGCTGTTTTTT TRBD2 TRBJ2-2 many 17 TRBV20-1
CASSPSPQGEQYF TGTGCCAGCAGTCCCTCCCCCCAGGGCGAGCAGTACTTC - TRBJ2-7 medium-sized 13 TRBV28
CASSLLTGPTDTQYF TGTGCCAGCAGCCTTCTGACAGGGCCCACAGATACGCAGTATTTT TRBD1 TRBJ2-3 few 15 TRBV11-2
CASSYPDPSGRSYEQFF TGTGCCAGCAGTTACCCGGACCCTAGCGGGAGATCATATGAGCAGTTCTTC TRBD2 TRBJ2-1 many 17 TRBV6-6
CASSQDPIQRDFYTDTQYF TGTGCCAGCAGCCAAGATCCGATTCAGCGGGATTTCTACACAGATACGCAGTATTTT TRBD2 TRBJ2-3 - 19 TRBV3-1
CASSRSGTGDEKLFF TGTGCCAGCAGTCGATCCGGGACAGGGGATGAAAAACTGTTTTTT TRBD1 TRBJ1-4 medium-sized 15 TRBV27
CASSLGRGHEQYF TGTGCCAGCAGTTTGGGCCGGGGGCACGAGCAGTACTTC - TRBJ2-7 many 13 TRBV28
CASSPTDDTQYF TGTGCCAGCAGCCCCACAGACGATACGCAGTATTTT - TRBJ2-3 few 12 TRBV11-2
CASSLPSGSVRLGEQYF TGTGCCAGCAGCTTACCTAGCGGGAGCGTTAGGTTGGGGGAGCAGTACTTC TRBD2 TRBJ2-7 - 17 TRBV7-6
CASSSQTGERNTEAFF TGTGCCAGCAGTAGTCAGACAGGGGAGAGGAACACTGAAGCTTTCTTT TRBD1 TRBJ1-1 many 16 TRBV27
CASTTPRRRETQYF TGTGCCAGCACCACCCCCCGGAGACGAGAGACCCAGTACTTC - TRBJ2-5 few 14 TRBV18
CAWSLGISEAFF TGTGCCTGGAGTTTAGGTATTTCTGAAGCTTTCTTT - TRBJ1-1 few 12 TRBV30